These 5 T cell receptor beta chains came from one sample sequenced in a study of Tregs in tolerant kidney transplant recipients. Using immunoSEQ multiplex PCR, the repertoire was profiled, and TCRdb retains in-frame clones only, with some absent. The sample lists more than 60,000 clones, about 89% seen once, with approximately 0.39% in the top ten. The source was CD4+ T cells from blood, collected before the transplant. These receptors were taken from a human donor who received a combined kidney and bone marrow transplant.

The chain recombines TRBV11-2 with TRBJ2-5, with 12 bases aligning to TRBD2. With V trimmed by 3 bases and J by 3 bases, 14 bases remained unmatched. CDR3 length: 19 amino acids. Germline CDR1 is SGHAT and CDR2 is FQNNGV. CDR3 region: CASSFSSSGRALFKETQYF. In DNA form, the CDR3 reads TGTGCCAGCAGCTTTTCCTCTAGCGGGAGGGCCCTATTTAAAGAGACCCAGTACTTC.

The gene calls are TRBV27 and TRBJ2-1, with D hard to call. The germline gives CDR1 MNHEY, CDR2 SMNVEV (reference sequence). Trimming took off 4 bases at V and 1 base at J, with 5 bases between the two ends. The CDR3 has 13 residues. CDR3: CASSSYSYNEQFF. DNA for the CDR3: TGTGCCAGCAGTTCCTATTCCTACAATGAGCAGTTCTTC.

The chain is built from TRBV10-1 and TRBJ2-2; TRBD2 matches 10 bases. The CDR3 runs 16 residues. CDR1 WNHNN and CDR2 SYGVQD come from the germline V gene (reference sequence). V shed 4 bases, J shed 6 bases, and the junction held 8 bases outside the gene matches. The CDR3 spells CASSVSGRPDAGELFF. CDR3 nucleotides: TGCGCCAGCAGTGTTAGCGGGAGGCCGGACGCCGGGGAGCTGTTTTTT.

The chain combines TRBV6-5 with TRBJ1-2, with 11 bases aligning to TRBD1. CDR1 and CDR2 from the germline V gene are MNHEY and SVGAGI. CDR3 length: 15 residues. The V and J ends lost 6 bases and 4 bases, in that order; junction bases with no gene match: 7. The CDR3 region has the DNA TGTGCCAGCAGCTCGGACAGGGGGCGCGGCTATGGCTACACCTTC. It is translated as CASSSDRGRGYGYTF.

The CDR3 DNA reads as TGCGCCAGCAGCCTAGGACTAGCGGGAGCGGGAGAGACCCAGTACTTC. Amino acids: CASSLGLAGAGETQYF. The chain has TRBV5-1 and TRBJ2-5; 13 nucleotides agree with TRBD2. CDR1 SGHRS and CDR2 YFSETQ come from the germline V gene. V lost 4 bases to trimming and J lost 4 bases; unmatched junction nucleotides: 7. The CDR3 contains 16 residues.